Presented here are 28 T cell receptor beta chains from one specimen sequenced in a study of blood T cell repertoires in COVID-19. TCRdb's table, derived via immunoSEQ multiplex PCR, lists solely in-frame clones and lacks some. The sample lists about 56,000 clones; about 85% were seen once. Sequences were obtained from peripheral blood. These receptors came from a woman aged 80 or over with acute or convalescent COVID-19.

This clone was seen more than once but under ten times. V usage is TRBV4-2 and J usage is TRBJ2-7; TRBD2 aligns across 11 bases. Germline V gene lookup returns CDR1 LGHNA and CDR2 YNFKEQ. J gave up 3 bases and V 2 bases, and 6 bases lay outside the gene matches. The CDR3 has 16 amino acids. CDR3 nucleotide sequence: TGTGCCAGCAGCCAATATAGCGGGGGGGATTTCTACGAGCAGTACTTC. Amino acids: CASSQYSGGDFYEQYF.

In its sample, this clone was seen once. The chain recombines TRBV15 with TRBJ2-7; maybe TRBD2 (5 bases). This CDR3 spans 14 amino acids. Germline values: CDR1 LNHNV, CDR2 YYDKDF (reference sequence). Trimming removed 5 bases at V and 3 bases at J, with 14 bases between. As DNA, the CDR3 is TGTGCCACCAGCCCCGGAGGCTTGAACTACGAGCAGTACTTC. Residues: CATSPGGLNYEQYF.

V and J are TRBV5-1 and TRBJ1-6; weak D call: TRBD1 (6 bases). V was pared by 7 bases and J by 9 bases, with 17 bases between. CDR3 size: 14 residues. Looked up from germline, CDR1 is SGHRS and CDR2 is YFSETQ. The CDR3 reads CASGEGTQPSPLHF. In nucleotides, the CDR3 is TGCGCCAGCGGTGAAGGGACACAGCCTTCACCCCTCCACTTT.

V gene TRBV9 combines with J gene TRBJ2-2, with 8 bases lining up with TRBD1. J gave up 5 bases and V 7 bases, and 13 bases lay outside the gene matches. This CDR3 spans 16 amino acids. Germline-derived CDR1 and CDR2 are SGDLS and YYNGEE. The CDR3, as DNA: TGTGCCAGCGGACAGGGTTTTCGGAAGTTTACCGGGGAGCTGTTTTTT. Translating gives CASGQGFRKFTGELFF.

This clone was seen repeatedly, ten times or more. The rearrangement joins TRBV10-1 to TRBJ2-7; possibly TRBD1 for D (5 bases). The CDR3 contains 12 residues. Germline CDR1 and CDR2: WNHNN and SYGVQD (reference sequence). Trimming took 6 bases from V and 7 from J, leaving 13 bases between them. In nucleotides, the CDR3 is TGCGCCAGCAGCCCAGGGTTCGGGGAGCAGTACTTC. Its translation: CASSPGFGEQYF.

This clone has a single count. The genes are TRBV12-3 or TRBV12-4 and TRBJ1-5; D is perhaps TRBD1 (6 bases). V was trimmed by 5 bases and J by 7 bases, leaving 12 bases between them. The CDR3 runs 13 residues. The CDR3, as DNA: TGTGCCAGCAGTATTGACAGGAAACAGCCCCAGCATTTT. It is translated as CASSIDRKQPQHF.

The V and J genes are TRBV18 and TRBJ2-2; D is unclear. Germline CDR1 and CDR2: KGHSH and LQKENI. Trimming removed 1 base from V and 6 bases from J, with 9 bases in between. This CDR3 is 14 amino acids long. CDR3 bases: TGTGCCAGCTCACCACGCCAGGATGCCGGGGAGCTGTTTTTT. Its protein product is CASSPRQDAGELFF.

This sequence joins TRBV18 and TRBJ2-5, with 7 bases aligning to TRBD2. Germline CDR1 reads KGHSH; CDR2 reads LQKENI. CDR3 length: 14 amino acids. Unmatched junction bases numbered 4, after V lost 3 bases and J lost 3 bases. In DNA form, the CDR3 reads TGTGCCAGCTCACCTTACGGGGGGAAAGAGACCCAGTACTTC. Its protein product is CASSPYGGKETQYF.

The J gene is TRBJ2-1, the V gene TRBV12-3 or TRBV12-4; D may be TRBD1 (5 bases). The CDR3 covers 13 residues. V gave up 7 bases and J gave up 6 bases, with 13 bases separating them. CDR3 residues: CASTDRTGNEQFF. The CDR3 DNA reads TGTGCCAGCACCGACCGCACAGGCAATGAGCAGTTCTTC.

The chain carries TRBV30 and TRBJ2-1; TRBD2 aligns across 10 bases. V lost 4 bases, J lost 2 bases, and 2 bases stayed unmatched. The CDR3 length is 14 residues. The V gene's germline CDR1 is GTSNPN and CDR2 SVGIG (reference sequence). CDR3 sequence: CAWMLAGAYNEQFF. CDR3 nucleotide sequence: TGTGCCTGGATGCTAGCGGGGGCCTACAATGAGCAGTTCTTC.

The CDR3 loop reads CASSRTTSTDTQYF. The CDR3 nucleotides are TGTGCCAGCAGCCGGACTACCAGCACAGATACGCAGTATTTT. This rearrangement joins TRBV6-1 to TRBJ2-3; D might be TRBD2 (6 bases). Germline V lookup: CDR1 MNHNS, CDR2 SASEGT. Trimming took off 6 bases at V and 0 bases at J, with 10 bases between the two ends. The CDR3 consists of 14 residues.

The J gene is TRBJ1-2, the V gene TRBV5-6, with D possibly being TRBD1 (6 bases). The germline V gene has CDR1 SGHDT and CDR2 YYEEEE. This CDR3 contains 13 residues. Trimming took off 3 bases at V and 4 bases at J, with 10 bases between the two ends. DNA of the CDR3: TGTGCCAGCAGCTCCAGGGGCTTCTATGGCTACACCTTC. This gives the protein CASSSRGFYGYTF.

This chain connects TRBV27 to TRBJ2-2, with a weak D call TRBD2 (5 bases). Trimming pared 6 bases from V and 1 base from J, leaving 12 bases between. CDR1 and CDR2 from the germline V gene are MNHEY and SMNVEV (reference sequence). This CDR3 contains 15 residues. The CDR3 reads CASRLFGGNTGELFF. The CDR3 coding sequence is TGTGCCAGCAGACTCTTTGGAGGGAACACCGGGGAGCTGTTTTTT.

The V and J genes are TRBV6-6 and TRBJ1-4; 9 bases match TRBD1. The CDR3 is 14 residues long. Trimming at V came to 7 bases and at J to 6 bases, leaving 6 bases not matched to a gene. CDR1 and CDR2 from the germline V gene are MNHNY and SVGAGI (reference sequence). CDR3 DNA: TGTGCCAGCAACTCCGGGACAGGGCATGAAAAACTGTTTTTT. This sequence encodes CASNSGTGHEKLFF.

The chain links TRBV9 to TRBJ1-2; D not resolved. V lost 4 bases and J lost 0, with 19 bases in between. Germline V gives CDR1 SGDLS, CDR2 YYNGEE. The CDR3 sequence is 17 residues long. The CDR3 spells CASSPEGGASPNYGYTF. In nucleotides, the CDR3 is TGTGCCAGCAGCCCAGAGGGCGGAGCCTCACCTAACTATGGCTACACCTTC.

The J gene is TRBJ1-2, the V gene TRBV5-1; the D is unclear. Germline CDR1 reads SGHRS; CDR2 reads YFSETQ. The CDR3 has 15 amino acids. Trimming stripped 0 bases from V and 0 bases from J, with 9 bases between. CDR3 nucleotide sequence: TGCGCCAGCAGCTTGGCCTTAATCCCTAACTATGGCTACACCTTC. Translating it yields CASSLALIPNYGYTF.

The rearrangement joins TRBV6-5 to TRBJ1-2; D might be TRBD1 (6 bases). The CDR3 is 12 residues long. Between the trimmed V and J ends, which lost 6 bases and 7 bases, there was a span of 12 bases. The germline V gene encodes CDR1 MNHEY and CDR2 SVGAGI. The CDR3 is CASRGGPAGYTF. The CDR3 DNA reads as TGTGCCAGCAGGGGGGGGCCGGCTGGCTACACCTTC.

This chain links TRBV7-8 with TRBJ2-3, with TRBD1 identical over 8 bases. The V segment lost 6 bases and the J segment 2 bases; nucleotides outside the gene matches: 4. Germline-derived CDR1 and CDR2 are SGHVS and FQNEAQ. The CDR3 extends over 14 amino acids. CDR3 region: CASRRGQDTDTQYF. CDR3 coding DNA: TGTGCCAGCAGGAGGGGACAGGACACAGATACGCAGTATTTT.

CDR3 in amino acids: CASRTGGGETQYF. Here the CDR3 DNA reads TGTGCCAGCAGGACAGGGGGAGGGGAGACCCAGTACTTC. The chain links TRBV27 to TRBJ2-5, with 9 bases aligning to TRBD1. Germline assignment: CDR1 MNHEY and CDR2 SMNVEV (reference sequence). J was trimmed by 5 bases and V by 6 bases; bases with no gene match: 4. The CDR3 consists of 13 residues.

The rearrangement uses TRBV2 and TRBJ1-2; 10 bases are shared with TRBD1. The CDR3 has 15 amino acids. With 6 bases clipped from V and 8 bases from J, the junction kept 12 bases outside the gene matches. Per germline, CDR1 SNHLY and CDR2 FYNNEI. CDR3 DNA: TGTGCCAGCAGCGCTCTGACAGGGGGCGCGGGCGGCTACACCTTC. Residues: CASSALTGGAGGYTF.

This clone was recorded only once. The CDR3 DNA is TGTGCCAGCCTGGGTCCCGGCGGGGGTAGGGGGACTAACACAGATACGCAGTATTTT. Translation gives CASLGPGGGRGTNTDTQYF. The gene calls are TRBV27 and TRBJ2-3; D might be TRBD2 (7 bases). V was cut by 8 bases and J by 2 bases, with 29 bases left in between. CDR3 length: 19 amino acids. In germline, CDR1 is MNHEY, CDR2 SMNVEV (reference sequence).

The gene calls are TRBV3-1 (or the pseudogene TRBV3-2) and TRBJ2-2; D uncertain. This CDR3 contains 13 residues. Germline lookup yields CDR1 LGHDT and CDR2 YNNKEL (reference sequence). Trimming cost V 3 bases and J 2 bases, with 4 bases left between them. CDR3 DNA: TGTGCCAGCAGCCAGACTAACACCGGGGAGCTGTTTTTT. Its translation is CASSQTNTGELFF.

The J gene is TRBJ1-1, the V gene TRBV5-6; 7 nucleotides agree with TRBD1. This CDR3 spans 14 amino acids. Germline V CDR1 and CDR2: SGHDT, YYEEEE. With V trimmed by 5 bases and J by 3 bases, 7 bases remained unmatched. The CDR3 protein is CASRPDRVDTEAFF. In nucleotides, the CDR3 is TGTGCCAGCAGGCCCGACAGGGTTGACACTGAAGCTTTCTTT.

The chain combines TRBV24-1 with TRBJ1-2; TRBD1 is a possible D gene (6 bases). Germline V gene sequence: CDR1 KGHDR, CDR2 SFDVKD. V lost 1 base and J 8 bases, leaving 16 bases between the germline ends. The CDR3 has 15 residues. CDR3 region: CATSDFPTDRSGYTF. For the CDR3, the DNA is TGTGCCACCAGTGATTTCCCTACCGACAGGTCCGGCTACACCTTC.

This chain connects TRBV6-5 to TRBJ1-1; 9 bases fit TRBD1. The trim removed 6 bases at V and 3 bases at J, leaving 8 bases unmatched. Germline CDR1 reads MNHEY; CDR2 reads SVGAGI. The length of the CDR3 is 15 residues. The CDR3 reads CASSVQGAMDTEAFF. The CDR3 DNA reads TGTGCCAGCAGCGTACAGGGGGCGATGGACACTGAAGCTTTCTTT.

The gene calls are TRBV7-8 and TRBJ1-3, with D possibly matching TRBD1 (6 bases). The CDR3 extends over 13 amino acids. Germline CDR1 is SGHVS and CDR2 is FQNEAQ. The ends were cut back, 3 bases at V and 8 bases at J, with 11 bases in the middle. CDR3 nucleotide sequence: TGTGCCAGCAGCTTCAGTTGGACAGACACCATATATTTT. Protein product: CASSFSWTDTIYF.

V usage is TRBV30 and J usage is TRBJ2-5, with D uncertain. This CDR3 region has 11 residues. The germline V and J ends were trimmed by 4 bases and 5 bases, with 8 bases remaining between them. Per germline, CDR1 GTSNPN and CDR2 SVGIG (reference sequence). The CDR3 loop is CAWMTEETQYF. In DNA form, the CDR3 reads TGTGCCTGGATGACTGAGGAGACCCAGTACTTC. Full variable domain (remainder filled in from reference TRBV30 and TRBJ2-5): SQTIHQWPATLVQPVGSPLSLECTVEGTSNPNLYWYRQAAGRGLQLLFYSVGIGQISSEVPQNLSASRPQDRQFILSSKKLLLSDSGFYLCAWMTEETQYFGPGTRLLVL.

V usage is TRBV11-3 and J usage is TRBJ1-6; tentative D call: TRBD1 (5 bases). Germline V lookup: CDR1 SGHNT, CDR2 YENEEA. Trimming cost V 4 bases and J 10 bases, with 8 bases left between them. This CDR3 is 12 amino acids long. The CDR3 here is CASSSGQSPLHF. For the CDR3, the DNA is TGTGCCAGCAGCTCAGGGCAGTCACCCCTCCACTTT. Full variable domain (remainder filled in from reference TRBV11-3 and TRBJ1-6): EAGVVQSPRYKIIEKKQPVAFWCNPISGHNTLYWYLQNLGQGPELLIRYENEEAVDDSQLPKDRFSAERLKGVDSTLKIQPAELGDSAVYLCASSSGQSPLHFGNGTRLTVT.